This T cell receptor beta chain originates from a study of beta chain features in type 1 diabetes. Looking at the study overall: Patients were similar to healthy donors in age and gender (as well as in cell yields). Findings and limits, study-wide: The study found that naive, central memory and Treg TCRB repertoires appeared more similar in patients than in healthy donors. All four CD4+ subsets from Type 1 diabetes patients carried moderately but significantly shorter TCRB CDR3s.

Reverse transcription of all isolated RNA meant that expressed TCRB transcripts were sequenced. Sequencing used immunoSEQ multiplex PCR; TCRdb keeps in-frame clones, though not all of them. The sample has around 41,000 clones, roughly 70% seen once; the top ten hold more than 1.5%. Of note for this clone: Antigen: not known.

CD45RO/CCR7/CD25/CD127/CD95/CD27 staining was used to isolate CD4+ naive, central memory, regulatory and stem cell-like memory cells by sorting. V shed 5 bases and J shed 5 bases, with 12 bases lying between them. Germline V gene sequence: CDR1 LNHDA, CDR2 SQIVND (reference sequence). CDR3 length: 13 residues. The clonotype was recovered from a man younger than 40 with type 1 diabetes. Some clones in this sample may be carry-over from other donors' samples. V usage is TRBV19 and J usage is TRBJ2-5, with D tentatively TRBD1 (5 bases). Material: Tregs from blood. The CDR3 spells CASSPRAGETQYF. In nucleotides, the CDR3 is TGTGCCAGTAGTCCCAGGGCAGGGGAGACCCAGTACTTC.